A selection of T cell receptor beta chains follows, all from one sample in a study of T cell responses to AZD1222 COVID-19 vaccine. TCRdb's table, derived via immunoSEQ multiplex PCR, lists solely in-frame clones and lacks some. Of under 200,000 clones listed, just over 90% are singletons. The material was peripheral blood, obtained on day 0 of AZD1222 vaccination. These receptors were taken from an adult in good health. Both conserved end residues are part of each CDR3. A D gene is named only where the DNA matches it firmly. Only some rows state a clone size, as once, few, many or a class for expanded clones.

>TRBD1|TRBV6-5|14|TRBJ1-2|NA
TGTGCCAGCAGAGTACAGGGGCGGATCTATGGCTACACCTTC
CASRVQGRIYGYTF
>NA|TRBV4-3|14|TRBJ1-2|NA
TGCGCCAGCAGCCAAGATCGAGGGAGCTATGGCTACACCTTC
CASSQDRGSYGYTF
>NA|TRBV27|15|TRBJ1-3|NA
TGTGCCAGCAGTTTATCCCACTTCTCTGGAAACACCATATATTTT
CASSLSHFSGNTIYF
>NA|TRBV29-1|13|TRBJ2-7|NA
TGCAGCGTTGGCTCGCAGGGTAGCGGCGAGCAGTACTTC
CSVGSQGSGEQYF
>NA|TRBV4-2|16|TRBJ2-7|NA
TGTGCCAGCAGCCAAGATCCGGGCACACCCTCCTACGAGCAGTACTTC
CASSQDPGTPSYEQYF
>NA|TRBV10-3|14|TRBJ1-5|NA
TGTGCCATCAGTGATGGGGGCAGATCTCAGCCCCAGCATTTT
CAISDGGRSQPQHF
>NA|TRBV6-1|14|TRBJ2-7|NA
TGTGCCAGCAGTGAAGCTCCCCGTACCCACGAGCAGTACTTC
CASSEAPRTHEQYF
>TRBD1|TRBV5-1|14|TRBJ1-1|NA
TGCGCCAGCAGCTTGGACAGGGGGCGGACTGAAGCTTTCTTT
CASSLDRGRTEAFF
>NA|TRBV30|11|TRBJ2-3|NA
TGTGCCTGGAGATCCACAGATACGCAGTATTTT
CAWRSTDTQYF
>NA|TRBV9|15|TRBJ1-1|NA
TGTGCCAGCAGCGCCTCCGGGACGGTGAATACTGAAGCTTTCTTT
CASSASGTVNTEAFF
>NA|TRBV4-3|14|TRBJ1-6|NA
TGCGCCAGCAGCCAAGAACAGGCTAATTCACCCCTCCACTTT
CASSQEQANSPLHF
>NA|TRBV6-5|13|TRBJ1-2|once
TGTGCCAGCGGTCGTGGAGGGAACTATGGCTACACCTTC
CASGRGGNYGYTF
>TRBD1|TRBV29-1|12|TRBJ1-4|NA
TGCAGCGCGGGACAGGGGAGTGAAAAACTGTTTTTT
CSAGQGSEKLFF
>NA|TRBV10-3|13|TRBJ1-1|NA
TGTGCCATCAGGGATGGGGTGAAGACTGAAGCTTTCTTT
CAIRDGVKTEAFF
>NA|TRBV5-1|14|TRBJ1-4|NA
TGCGCCAGCAGCTTGGCAGTGGGGAGGGAAAAACTGTTTTTT
CASSLAVGREKLFF
>NA|TRBV28|13|TRBJ2-7|NA
TGTGCCAGCAGTAAGACGGTTATTAGGGAGCAGTACTTC
CASSKTVIREQYF
>NA|TRBV28|14|TRBJ1-1|NA
TGTGCCAGCAGTTTGCCCGAGTGGCGGACTGAAGCTTTCTTT
CASSLPEWRTEAFF
>TRBD2|TRBV2|14|TRBJ2-1|NA
TGTGCCAGCAAGGCTAGCGGGGGGAACAATGAGCAGTTCTTC
CASKASGGNNEQFF
>TRBD1|TRBV6-5|13|TRBJ1-1|NA
TGTGCCAGCAGCTTCGCAGGGGGCACTGAAGCTTTCTTT
CASSFAGGTEAFF
>NA|TRBV6-4|15|TRBJ1-2|once
TGTGCCAGCAGTGACTCGTCAAGCGGGATATATGGCTACACCTTC
CASSDSSSGIYGYTF
>TRBD1|TRBV11-2|18|TRBJ1-2|NA
TGTGCCAGCAGCGAGATCCGGGACAGTGTAGGACGTGGCTATGGCTACACCTTC
CASSEIRDSVGRGYGYTF